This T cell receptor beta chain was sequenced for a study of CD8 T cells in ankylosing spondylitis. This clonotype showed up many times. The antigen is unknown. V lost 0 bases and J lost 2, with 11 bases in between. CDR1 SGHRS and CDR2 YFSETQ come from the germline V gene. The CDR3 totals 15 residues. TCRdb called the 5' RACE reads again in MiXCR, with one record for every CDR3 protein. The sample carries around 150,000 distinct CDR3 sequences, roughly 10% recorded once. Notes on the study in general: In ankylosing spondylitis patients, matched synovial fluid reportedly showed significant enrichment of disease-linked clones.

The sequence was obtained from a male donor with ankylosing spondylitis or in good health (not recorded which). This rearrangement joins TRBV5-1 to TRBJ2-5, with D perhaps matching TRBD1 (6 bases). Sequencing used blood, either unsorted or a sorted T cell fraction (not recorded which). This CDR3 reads CASSLGGQLQETQYF. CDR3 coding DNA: TGCGCCAGCAGCTTGGGAGGACAGCTTCAAGAGACCCAGTACTTC.